This is a list of T cell receptor beta chains from one sample in a study of cytomegalovirus exposure and HLA in healthy donors. Clones were sequenced by immunoSEQ multiplex PCR, and TCRdb holds only the in-frame ones, with some missing. The sample lists roughly 190,000 clones, roughly 83% occurring once. Sequenced material: PBMCs. These receptors came from a woman in her forties or fifties in good health and CMV-seronegative. Both conserved end residues are part of each CDR3. The D gene is left open where the match is weak. Some rows have no size entry. The others give once, few or many, or a class for an expanded clone.

V	D	J	size	CDR3	DNA
TRBV6-5	.	TRBJ1-2	.	CASSPQTERGYTF	TGTGCCAGCAGTCCCCAGACAGAGCGAGGCTACACCTTC
TRBV27	TRBD1	TRBJ1-4	once	CASSFGTGGREKLFF	TGTGCCAGCAGTTTCGGGACAGGGGGGAGGGAAAAACTGTTTTTT
TRBV18	TRBD1	TRBJ2-1	.	CASSGRTGKEDEQFF	TGTGCCAGCTCTGGGAGGACAGGGAAAGAAGATGAGCAGTTCTTC
TRBV28	.	TRBJ1-4	few	CASKSRGTNEKLFF	TGTGCCAGTAAAAGTCGGGGAACTAATGAAAAACTGTTTTTT
TRBV7-2	.	TRBJ1-4	.	CATRRGGTDEKLFF	TGTGCCACCCGTCGGGGGGGGACGGATGAAAAACTGTTTTTT
TRBV9	TRBD1	TRBJ2-7	.	CASSVVEDRMNELDCSYEQYF	TGTGCCAGCAGCGTAGTGGAGGACAGGATGAATGAATTGGACTGCTCCTACGAGCAGTACTTC
TRBV11-3	.	TRBJ2-1	once	CASSLVTGMVGEQFF	TGTGCCAGCAGCTTAGTTACAGGGATGGTGGGTGAGCAGTTCTTC
TRBV10-3	TRBD1	TRBJ2-7	.	CATRPGTEVAYEQYF	TGTGCCACCCGGCCGGGGACAGAGGTCGCATACGAGCAGTACTTC
TRBV6-5	.	TRBJ1-5	.	CASRLQSNQPQHF	TGTGCCAGCAGGCTACAGAGCAATCAGCCCCAGCATTTT
TRBV30	.	TRBJ1-1	.	CAWSDKGLPRHGEAFF	TGTGCCTGGAGTGATAAAGGACTCCCAAGGCATGGTGAAGCTTTCTTT
TRBV29-1	TRBD2	TRBJ2-3	.	CSVSPSTSGGDTQYF	TGCAGCGTCAGCCCTTCGACTAGCGGAGGGGATACGCAGTATTTT
TRBV27	TRBD1	TRBJ1-2	once	CASRTGANYGYTF	TGTGCCAGCAGGACAGGGGCCAATTATGGCTACACCTTC
TRBV19	TRBD2	TRBJ2-1	once	CASSHQTSGYNEQFF	TGTGCCAGCAGCCATCAGACTAGCGGATACAATGAGCAGTTCTTC
TRBV9	.	TRBJ1-4	.	CASSVGGHSSTNEKLFF	TGTGCCAGCAGCGTAGGGGGACATTCGTCAACTAATGAAAAACTGTTTTTT
TRBV6-1	.	TRBJ1-2	.	CASSKTDYGYTF	TGTGCCAGCAGCAAGACAGACTATGGCTACACCTTC
TRBV29-1	.	TRBJ2-2	.	CSVEGVRTTNTGELFF	TGCAGCGTTGAAGGGGTGCGGACTACGAACACCGGGGAGCTGTTTTTT
TRBV6-4	.	TRBJ1-2	.	CANSPAGGGPNNYGYTF	TGTGCCAACAGTCCCGCGGGAGGTGGCCCGAATAACTATGGCTACACCTTC
TRBV30	TRBD1	TRBJ1-5	.	CALRQGSNQPQHF	TGTGCCCTCAGACAGGGTAGCAATCAGCCCCAGCATTTT
TRBV6-5	.	TRBJ1-6	few	CASSQDSPLNSPLHF	TGTGCCAGCAGTCAGGACAGCCCCCTTAATTCACCCCTCCACTTT
TRBV28	.	TRBJ2-7	.	CASSILYEQYF	TGTGCCAGCAGTATTTTATACGAGCAGTACTTC
TRBV5-5	TRBD1	TRBJ1-4	.	CASSPGTANEKLFF	TGTGCCAGCAGCCCCGGGACAGCGAATGAAAAACTGTTTTTT
TRBV7-9	TRBD1	TRBJ2-7	few	CSSSSGGRGYEQYF	TGTTCCAGCAGCTCCGGCGGCAGGGGGTACGAGCAGTACTTC
TRBV5-1	.	TRBJ1-6	few	CASSSTGNNSPLHF	TGCGCCAGCAGCTCCACAGGGAATAATTCACCCCTCCACTTT
TRBV28	.	TRBJ2-2	.	CASSFSGATTAGELFF	TGTGCCAGCAGTTTTAGCGGAGCCACCACCGCCGGGGAGCTGTTTTTT
TRBV10-3	.	TRBJ2-7	.	CAISGDGDYYEQYF	TGTGCCATCAGTGGGGATGGAGACTACTACGAGCAGTACTTC
TRBV6-1	TRBD1	TRBJ2-1	.	CASSRGQSSYNEQFF	TGTGCCAGCAGTAGGGGACAGAGCTCCTACAATGAGCAGTTCTTC
TRBV6-5	.	TRBJ2-4	.	CASSPDGTTLNIQYF	TGTGCCAGCAGCCCTGACGGAACTACGTTAAACATTCAGTACTTC
TRBV9	.	TRBJ1-3	.	CASSVEAAAKSGNTIYF	TGTGCCAGCAGCGTAGAGGCGGCAGCTAAATCTGGAAACACCATATATTTT
TRBV6-6	.	TRBJ1-1	.	CASSYPQFDTEAFF	TGTGCCAGCAGTTACCCCCAGTTCGACACTGAAGCTTTCTTT
TRBV11-2	.	TRBJ1-1	.	CASSLDLRRSEAFF	TGTGCCAGCAGCTTAGATCTGCGGAGATCTGAAGCTTTCTTT
TRBV4-3	.	TRBJ2-7	few	CASSQEPGNSYEQYF	TGCGCCAGCAGCCAAGAACCAGGGAACTCCTACGAGCAGTACTTC
TRBV28	.	TRBJ1-2	.	CASSSQGATIFNYGYTF	TGTGCCAGCAGTTCACAGGGCGCGACGATTTTTAACTATGGCTACACCTTC
TRBV7-8	.	TRBJ2-3	.	CASSPEVRADTQYF	TGTGCCAGCAGCCCCGAGGTCAGGGCAGATACGCAGTATTTT
TRBV29-1	.	TRBJ1-3	.	CSVEGLGNTIYF	TGCAGCGTTGAAGGACTTGGAAACACCATATATTTT
TRBV4-3	.	TRBJ2-6	few	CASSQEQGSGANVLTF	TGCGCCAGCAGCCAAGAACAGGGAAGTGGGGCCAACGTCCTGACTTTC
TRBV11-3	TRBD2	TRBJ2-3	.	CASSAGTSGREVDTQYF	TGTGCCAGCAGCGCCGGGACTAGCGGGAGGGAGGTAGATACGCAGTATTTT
TRBV6-5	.	TRBJ1-2	.	CATHTTDRANYGYTF	TGTGCCACCCATACCACGGACAGAGCTAACTATGGCTACACCTTC
TRBV4-2	TRBD1	TRBJ2-7	.	CASSQDFMGQGGYEQYF	TGTGCCAGCAGCCAAGATTTCATGGGACAGGGCGGCTACGAGCAGTACTTC
TRBV4-2	TRBD1	TRBJ1-6	.	CASSQDATGGNSPLHF	TGTGCCAGCAGCCAAGATGCGACAGGGGGCAATTCACCCCTCCACTTT
TRBV28	TRBD1	TRBJ2-7	.	CASSPRQGGKYEQYF	TGTGCCAGCAGTCCCCGACAGGGGGGGAAATACGAGCAGTACTTC
TRBV27	TRBD1	TRBJ2-2	once	CASSLSKGARRELFF	TGTGCCAGCAGCCTATCGAAGGGGGCGCGAAGGGAGCTGTTTTTT
TRBV28	TRBD1	TRBJ2-4	once	CASSLSRDRGLWEF	TGTGCCAGCAGTCTAAGCCGGGACAGGGGGCTATGGGAGTTC
TRBV10-1	TRBD2	TRBJ2-4	.	CASSRLAGGPLSKNIQYF	TGCGCCAGCAGCCGACTAGCGGGGGGGCCATTGTCCAAAAACATTCAGTACTTC
TRBV10-1	.	TRBJ1-6	.	CANRRGIAYNSPLHF	TGCGCCAACCGACGGGGGATCGCCTATAATTCACCCCTCCACTTT
TRBV7-7	.	TRBJ2-2	few	CASSLAGAENTGELFF	TGTGCCAGCAGCTTAGCGGGAGCCGAAAACACCGGGGAGCTGTTTTTT
TRBV6-4	.	TRBJ2-1	once	CASSDSAYNEQFF	TGTGCCAGCAGTGACTCGGCATACAATGAGCAGTTCTTC
TRBV6-6	.	TRBJ2-5	.	CASSYGAEAETQYF	TGTGCCAGCAGTTACGGGGCCGAAGCCGAGACCCAGTACTTC
TRBV5-1	.	TRBJ2-2	.	CASSLEGLETGELFF	TGCGCCAGCAGCTTGGAGGGACTGGAGACCGGGGAGCTGTTTTTT
TRBV29-1	TRBD1	TRBJ2-2	once	CSVRTGSGGELFF	TGCAGCGTCCGGACAGGGAGTGGCGGGGAGCTGTTTTTT
TRBV29-1	.	TRBJ1-5	few	CSVEDEPGGSQPQHF	TGCAGCGTTGAAGATGAACCGGGGGGCAGTCAGCCCCAGCATTTT
TRBV2	.	TRBJ2-5	.	CASTTRGIQETQYF	TGTGCCAGCACAACCCGGGGTATTCAAGAGACCCAGTACTTC
TRBV28	.	TRBJ1-5	.	CASSSQVDSNQPQHF	TGTGCCAGCAGTTCTCAGGTTGATAGCAATCAGCCCCAGCATTTT
TRBV7-2	TRBD1	TRBJ1-1	.	CASSSGQTMNTEAFF	TGTGCCAGCAGCTCGGGACAGACGATGAACACTGAAGCTTTCTTT
TRBV5-1	.	TRBJ1-5	.	CASSLEPQLSNQPQHF	TGCGCCAGCAGCTTGGAGCCACAGCTTAGCAATCAGCCCCAGCATTTT
TRBV5-6	.	TRBJ2-3	.	CASSLLWGVTTDTQYF	TGTGCCAGCAGCTTGCTCTGGGGGGTTACCACAGATACGCAGTATTTT